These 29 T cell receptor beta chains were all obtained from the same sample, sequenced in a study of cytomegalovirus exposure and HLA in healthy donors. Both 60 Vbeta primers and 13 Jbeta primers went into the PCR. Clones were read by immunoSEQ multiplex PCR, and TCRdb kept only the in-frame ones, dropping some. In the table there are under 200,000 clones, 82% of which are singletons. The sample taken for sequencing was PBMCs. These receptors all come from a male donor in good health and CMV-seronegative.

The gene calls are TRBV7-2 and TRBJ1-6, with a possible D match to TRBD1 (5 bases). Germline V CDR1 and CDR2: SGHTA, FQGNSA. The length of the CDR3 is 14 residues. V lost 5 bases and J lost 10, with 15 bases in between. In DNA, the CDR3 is TGTGCCAGCAGCGTAGGGACTGGGCCGTCACCCCTCCACTTT. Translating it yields CASSVGTGPSPLHF. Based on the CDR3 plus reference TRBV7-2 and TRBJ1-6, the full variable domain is GAGVSQSPSNKVTEKGKDVELRCDPISGHTALYWYRQSLGQGLEFLIYFQGNSAPDKSGLPSDRFSAERTGGSVSTLTIQRTQQEDSAVYLCASSVGTGPSPLHFGNGTRLTVT.

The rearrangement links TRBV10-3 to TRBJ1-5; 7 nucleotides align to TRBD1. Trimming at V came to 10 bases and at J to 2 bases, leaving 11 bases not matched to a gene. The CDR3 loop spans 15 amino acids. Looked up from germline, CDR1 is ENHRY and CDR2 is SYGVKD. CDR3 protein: CATREGAVGNQPQHF. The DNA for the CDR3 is TGTGCCACCCGAGAGGGGGCGGTGGGCAATCAGCCCCAGCATTTT.

The CDR3 coding sequence is TGTGCCAGCAGCTTGACTAGCGGCCCGGCGGATACGCAGTATTTT. Its translation: CASSLTSGPADTQYF. The V call is TRBV7-2, the J call TRBJ2-3; the match to TRBD2 covers 9 bases. Germline V gene sequence: CDR1 SGHTA, CDR2 FQGNSA. V shed 3 bases, J shed 6 bases, and the junction held 7 bases outside the gene matches. This CDR3 is 15 amino acids long.

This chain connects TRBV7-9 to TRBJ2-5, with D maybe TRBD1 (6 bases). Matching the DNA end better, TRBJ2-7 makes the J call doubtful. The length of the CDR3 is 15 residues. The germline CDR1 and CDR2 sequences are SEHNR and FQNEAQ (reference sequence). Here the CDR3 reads CASSPRDTWDYEQYF. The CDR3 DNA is TGTGCCAGCAGCCCCAGGGACACCTGGGACTACGAGCAGTACTTC.

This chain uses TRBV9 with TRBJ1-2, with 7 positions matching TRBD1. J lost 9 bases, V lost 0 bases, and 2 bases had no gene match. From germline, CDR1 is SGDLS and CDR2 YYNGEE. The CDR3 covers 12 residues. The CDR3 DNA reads TGTGCCAGCAGCGTAGCCAGGGGGAGCTACACCTTC. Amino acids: CASSVARGSYTF.

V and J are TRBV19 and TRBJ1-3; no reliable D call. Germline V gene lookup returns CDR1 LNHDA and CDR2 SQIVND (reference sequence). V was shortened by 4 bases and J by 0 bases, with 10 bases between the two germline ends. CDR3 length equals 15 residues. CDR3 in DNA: TGTGCCAGTAGTACCCCGCTAAGCTCTGGAAACACCATATATTTT. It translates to CASSTPLSSGNTIYF.

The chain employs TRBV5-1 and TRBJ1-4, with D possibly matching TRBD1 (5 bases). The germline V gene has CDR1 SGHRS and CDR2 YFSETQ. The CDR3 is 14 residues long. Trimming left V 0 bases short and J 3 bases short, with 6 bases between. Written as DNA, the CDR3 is TGCGCCAGCAGCTTGGGGGGGGCTAATGAAAAACTGTTTTTT. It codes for CASSLGGANEKLFF.

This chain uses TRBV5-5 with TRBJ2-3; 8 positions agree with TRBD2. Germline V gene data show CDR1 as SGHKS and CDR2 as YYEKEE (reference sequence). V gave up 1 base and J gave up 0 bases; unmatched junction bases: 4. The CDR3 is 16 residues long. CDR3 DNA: TGTGCCAGCAGCTTGCAGGCGGGGGGAAGCACAGATACGCAGTATTTT. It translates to CASSLQAGGSTDTQYF. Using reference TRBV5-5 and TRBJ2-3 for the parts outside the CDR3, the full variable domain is DAGVTQSPTHLIKTRGQQVTLRCSPISGHKSVSWYQQVLGQGPQFIFQYYEKEERGRGNFPDRFSARQFPNYSSELNVNALLLGDSALYLCASSLQAGGSTDTQYFGPGTRLTVL.

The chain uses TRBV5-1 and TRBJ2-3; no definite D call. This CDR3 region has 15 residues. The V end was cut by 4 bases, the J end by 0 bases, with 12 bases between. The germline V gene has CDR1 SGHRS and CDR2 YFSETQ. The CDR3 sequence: CASSNDTTSTDTQYF. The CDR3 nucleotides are TGCGCCAGCAGCAACGACACGACGAGCACAGATACGCAGTATTTT.

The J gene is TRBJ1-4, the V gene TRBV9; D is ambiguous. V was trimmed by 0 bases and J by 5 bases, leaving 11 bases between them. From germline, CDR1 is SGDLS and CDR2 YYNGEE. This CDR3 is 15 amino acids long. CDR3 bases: TGTGCCAGCAGCGTAGTGGGAGGTTTGAATGAAAAACTGTTTTTT. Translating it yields CASSVVGGLNEKLFF.

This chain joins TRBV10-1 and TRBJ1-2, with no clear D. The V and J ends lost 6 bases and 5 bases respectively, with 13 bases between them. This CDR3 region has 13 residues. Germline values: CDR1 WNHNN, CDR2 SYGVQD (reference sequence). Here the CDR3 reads CASRAVRRYGYTF. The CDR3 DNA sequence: TGCGCCAGCAGGGCTGTCCGGCGGTATGGCTACACCTTC.

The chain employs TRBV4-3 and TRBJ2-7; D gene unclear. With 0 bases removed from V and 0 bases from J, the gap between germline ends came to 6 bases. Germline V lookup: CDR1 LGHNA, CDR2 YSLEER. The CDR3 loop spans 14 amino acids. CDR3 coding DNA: TGCGCCAGCAGCCAAGATAGTTACTCCTACGAGCAGTACTTC. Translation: CASSQDSYSYEQYF.

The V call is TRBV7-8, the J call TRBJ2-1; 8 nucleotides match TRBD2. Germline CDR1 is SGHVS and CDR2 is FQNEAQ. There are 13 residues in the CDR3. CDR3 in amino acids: CASGGHLYNEQFF. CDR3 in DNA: TGTGCTTCGGGGGGGCACCTCTACAATGAGCAGTTCTTC. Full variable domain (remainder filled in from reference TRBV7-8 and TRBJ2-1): GAGVSQSPRYKVAKRGQDVALRCDPISGHVSLFWYQQALGQGPEFLTYFQNEAQLDKSGLPSDRFFAERPEGSVSTLKIQRTQQEDSAVYLCASGGHLYNEQFFGPGTRLTVL.

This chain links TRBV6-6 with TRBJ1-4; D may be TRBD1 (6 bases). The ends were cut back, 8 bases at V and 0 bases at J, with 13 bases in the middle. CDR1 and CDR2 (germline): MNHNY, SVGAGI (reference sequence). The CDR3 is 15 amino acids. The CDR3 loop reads CASSDRMATNEKLFF. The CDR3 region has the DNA TGTGCCAGCTCCGACAGGATGGCAACTAATGAAAAACTGTTTTTT.

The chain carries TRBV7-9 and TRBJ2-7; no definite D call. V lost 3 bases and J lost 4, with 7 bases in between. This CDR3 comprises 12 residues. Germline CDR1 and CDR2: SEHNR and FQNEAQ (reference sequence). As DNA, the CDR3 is TGTGCCAGCAGCTTGAGCCAATACGAGCAGTACTTC. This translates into CASSLSQYEQYF.

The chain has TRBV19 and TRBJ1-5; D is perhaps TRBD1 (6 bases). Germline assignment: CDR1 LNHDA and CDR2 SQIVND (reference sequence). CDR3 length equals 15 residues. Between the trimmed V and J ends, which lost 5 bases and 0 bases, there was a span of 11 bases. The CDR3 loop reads CASSAGANSNQPQHF. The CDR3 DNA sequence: TGTGCCAGTAGTGCGGGGGCAAATAGCAATCAGCCCCAGCATTTT. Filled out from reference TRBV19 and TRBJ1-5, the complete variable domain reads DGGITQSPKYLFRKEGQNVTLSCEQNLNHDAMYWYRQDPGQGLRLIYYSQIVNDFQKGDIAEGYSVSREKKESFPLTVTSAQKNPTAFYLCASSAGANSNQPQHFGDGTRLSIL.

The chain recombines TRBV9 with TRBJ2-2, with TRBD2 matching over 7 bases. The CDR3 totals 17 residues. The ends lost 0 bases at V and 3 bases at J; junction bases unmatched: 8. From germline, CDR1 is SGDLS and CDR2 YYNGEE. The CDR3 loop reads CASSVVGRGGDTGELFF. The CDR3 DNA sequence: TGTGCCAGCAGCGTAGTTGGAAGGGGAGGGGACACCGGGGAGCTGTTTTTT.

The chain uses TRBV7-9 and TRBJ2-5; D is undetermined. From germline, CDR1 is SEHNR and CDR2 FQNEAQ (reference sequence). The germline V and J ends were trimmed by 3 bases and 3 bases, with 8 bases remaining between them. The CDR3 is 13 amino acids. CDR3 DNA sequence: TGTGCCAGCAGCTTCTTGGCAGAAGAGACCCAGTACTTC. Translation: CASSFLAEETQYF.

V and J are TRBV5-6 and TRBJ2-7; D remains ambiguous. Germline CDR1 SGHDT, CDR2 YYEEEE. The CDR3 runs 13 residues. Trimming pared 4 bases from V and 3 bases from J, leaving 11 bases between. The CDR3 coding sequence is TGTGCCAGCAGCCCTGAGGCCGGCTACGAGCAGTACTTC. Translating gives CASSPEAGYEQYF.

This chain's CDR3 is CASSLTSGRPGELFF. The CDR3 DNA follows: TGTGCCAGCAGCTTGACTAGCGGGAGGCCCGGGGAGCTGTTTTTT. The V call is TRBV7-3, the J call TRBJ2-2, with 13 bases lining up with TRBD2. The germline V gene encodes CDR1 SGHTA and CDR2 FQGTGA. With V trimmed by 3 bases and J by 6 bases, 1 base remained unmatched. The CDR3 runs to 15 residues.

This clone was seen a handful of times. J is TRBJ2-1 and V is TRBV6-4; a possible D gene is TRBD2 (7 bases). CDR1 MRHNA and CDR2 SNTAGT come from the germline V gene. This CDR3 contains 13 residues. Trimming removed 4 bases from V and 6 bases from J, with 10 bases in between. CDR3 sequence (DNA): TGTGCCAGCAGTGCCGGGGGGCCCAATGAGCAGTTCTTC. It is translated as CASSAGGPNEQFF.

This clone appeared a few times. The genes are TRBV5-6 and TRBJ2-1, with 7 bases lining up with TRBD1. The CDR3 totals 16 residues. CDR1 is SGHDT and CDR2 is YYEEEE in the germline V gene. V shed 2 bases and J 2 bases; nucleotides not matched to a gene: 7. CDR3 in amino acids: CASSFRGGQTYNEQFF. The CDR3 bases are TGTGCCAGCAGCTTCCGAGGGGGACAGACCTACAATGAGCAGTTCTTC.

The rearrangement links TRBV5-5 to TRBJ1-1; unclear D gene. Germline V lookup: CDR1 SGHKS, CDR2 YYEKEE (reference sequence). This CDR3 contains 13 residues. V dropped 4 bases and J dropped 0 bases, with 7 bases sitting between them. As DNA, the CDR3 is TGTGCCAGCAGCCAGACTGTGAACACTGAAGCTTTCTTT. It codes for CASSQTVNTEAFF. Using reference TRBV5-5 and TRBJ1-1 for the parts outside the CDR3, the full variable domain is DAGVTQSPTHLIKTRGQQVTLRCSPISGHKSVSWYQQVLGQGPQFIFQYYEKEERGRGNFPDRFSARQFPNYSSELNVNALLLGDSALYLCASSQTVNTEAFFGQGTRLTVV.

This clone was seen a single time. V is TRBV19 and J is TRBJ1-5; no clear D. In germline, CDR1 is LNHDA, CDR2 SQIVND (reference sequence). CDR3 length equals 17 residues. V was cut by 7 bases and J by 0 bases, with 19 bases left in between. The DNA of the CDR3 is TGTGCCAGTACCCCTAAAGGCGGAGCAAATAGCAATCAGCCCCAGCATTTT. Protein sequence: CASTPKGGANSNQPQHF.

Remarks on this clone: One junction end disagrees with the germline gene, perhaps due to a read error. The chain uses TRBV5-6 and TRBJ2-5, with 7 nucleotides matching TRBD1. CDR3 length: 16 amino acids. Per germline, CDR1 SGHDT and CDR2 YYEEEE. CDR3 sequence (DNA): TGTGCCAGCAGCTTCCCTCCTGGGACAGCCCAAGGGACCCAGTACTTC. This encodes CASSFPPGTAQGTQYF.

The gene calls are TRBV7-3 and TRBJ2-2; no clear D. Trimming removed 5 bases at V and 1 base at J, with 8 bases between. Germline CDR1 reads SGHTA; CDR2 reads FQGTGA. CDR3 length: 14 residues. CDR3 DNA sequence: TGTGCCAGCAGCAACACAAGGAACACCGGGGAGCTGTTTTTT. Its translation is CASSNTRNTGELFF.

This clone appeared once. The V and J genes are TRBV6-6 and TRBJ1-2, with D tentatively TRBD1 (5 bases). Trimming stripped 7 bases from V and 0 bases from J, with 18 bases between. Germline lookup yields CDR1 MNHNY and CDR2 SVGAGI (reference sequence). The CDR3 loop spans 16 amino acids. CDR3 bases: TGTGCCAGCAAAAAACCTCCCCCGGGGGCTAACTATGGCTACACCTTC. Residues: CASKKPPPGANYGYTF.

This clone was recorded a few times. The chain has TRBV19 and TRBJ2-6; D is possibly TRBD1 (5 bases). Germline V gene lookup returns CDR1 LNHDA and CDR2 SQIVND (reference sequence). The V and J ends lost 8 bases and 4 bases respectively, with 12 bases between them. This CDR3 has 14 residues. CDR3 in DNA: TGTGCCAGTCAACCCAGGGTCGGGGCCAACGTCCTGACTTTC. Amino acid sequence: CASQPRVGANVLTF.

This chain's CDR3 is CASSYEGVGANVLTF. The CDR3 DNA reads as TGTGCCAGCAGTTATGAGGGAGTTGGGGCCAACGTCCTGACTTTC. The chain links TRBV27 to TRBJ2-6; D might be TRBD2 (5 bases). Trimming pared 4 bases from V and 3 bases from J, leaving 10 bases between. This CDR3 has 15 amino acids. Germline V gene lookup returns CDR1 MNHEY and CDR2 SMNVEV (reference sequence).